The clone carrying this TCR beta chain appeared many times. This sample was included in a study of neurological immune-mediated disorders. The CDR3 is made up of 15 amino acids. Germline V CDR1 and CDR2: SGDLS, YYNGEE. Trimming cost V 1 base and J 4 bases, with 13 bases left between them. The output of every sequencing run, over 190 million TCR-beta sequences, came from 15-18 subjects. Using its own MiXCR run on the 5' RACE reads, TCRdb lists one record per CDR3 protein. The sample has tens of thousands of distinct CDR3 sequences; 9% to 12% are singletons. V usage is TRBV9 and J usage is TRBJ2-3; D may be TRBD1 (6 bases). This receptor was obtained from a woman in her twenties or thirties with HTLV-1-associated myelopathy (HAM/TSP). The sequencing sample was made of PBMCs. CDR3 protein: CASSVTRGSADTQYF. The CDR3 DNA follows: TGTGCCAGCAGCGTAACGAGGGGGAGCGCAGATACGCAGTATTTT.